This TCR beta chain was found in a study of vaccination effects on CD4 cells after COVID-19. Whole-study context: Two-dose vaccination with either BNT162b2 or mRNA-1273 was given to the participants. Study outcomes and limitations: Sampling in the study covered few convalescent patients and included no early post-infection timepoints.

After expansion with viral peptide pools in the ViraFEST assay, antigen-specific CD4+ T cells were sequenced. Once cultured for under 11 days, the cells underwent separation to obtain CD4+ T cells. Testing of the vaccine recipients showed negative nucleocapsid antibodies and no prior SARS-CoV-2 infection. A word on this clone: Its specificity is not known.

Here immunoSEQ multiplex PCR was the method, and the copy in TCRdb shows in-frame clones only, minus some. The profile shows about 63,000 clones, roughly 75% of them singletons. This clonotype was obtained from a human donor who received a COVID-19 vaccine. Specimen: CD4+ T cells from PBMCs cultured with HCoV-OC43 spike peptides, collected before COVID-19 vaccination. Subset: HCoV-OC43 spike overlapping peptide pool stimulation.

CDR3 protein: CASSTNAQETQYF. DNA for the CDR3: TGTGCCAGCTCAACGAACGCCCAAGAGACCCAGTACTTC. The rearrangement links TRBV18 to TRBJ2-5; D gene ambiguous. Germline loops: CDR1 KGHSH, CDR2 LQKENI. The CDR3 covers 13 residues. Trimming cost V 5 bases and J 1 base, with 8 bases left between them.